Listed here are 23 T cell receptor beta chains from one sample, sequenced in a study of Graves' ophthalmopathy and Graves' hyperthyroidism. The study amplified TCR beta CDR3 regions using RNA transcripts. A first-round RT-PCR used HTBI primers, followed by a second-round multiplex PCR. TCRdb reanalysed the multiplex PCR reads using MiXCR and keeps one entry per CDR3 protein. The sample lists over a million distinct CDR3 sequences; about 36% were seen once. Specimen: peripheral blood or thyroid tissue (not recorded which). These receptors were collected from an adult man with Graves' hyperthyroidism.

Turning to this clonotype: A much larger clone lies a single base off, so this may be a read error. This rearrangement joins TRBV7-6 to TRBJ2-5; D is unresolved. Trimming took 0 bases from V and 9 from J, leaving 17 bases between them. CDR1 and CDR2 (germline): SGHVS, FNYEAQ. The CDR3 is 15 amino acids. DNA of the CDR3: TGTGCCAGCAGCTTAGCGGTCCATCAGGTGGAGCCCCAGTACTTC. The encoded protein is CASSLAVHQVEPQYF.

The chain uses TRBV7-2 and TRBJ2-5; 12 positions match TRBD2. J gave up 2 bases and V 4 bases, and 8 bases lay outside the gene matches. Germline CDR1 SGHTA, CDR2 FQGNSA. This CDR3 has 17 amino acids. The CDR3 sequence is CASSSFPLAGGQETQYF. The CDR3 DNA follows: TGTGCCAGCAGCTCGTTCCCCCTAGCGGGGGGGCAAGAGACCCAGTACTTC.

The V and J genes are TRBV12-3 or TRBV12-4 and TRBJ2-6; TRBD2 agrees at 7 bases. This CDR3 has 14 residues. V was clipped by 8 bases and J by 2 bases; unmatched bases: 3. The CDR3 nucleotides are TGTGCCAGCGGGGGGGTCACTGGGGCCAACGTCCTGACTTTC. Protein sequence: CASGGVTGANVLTF.

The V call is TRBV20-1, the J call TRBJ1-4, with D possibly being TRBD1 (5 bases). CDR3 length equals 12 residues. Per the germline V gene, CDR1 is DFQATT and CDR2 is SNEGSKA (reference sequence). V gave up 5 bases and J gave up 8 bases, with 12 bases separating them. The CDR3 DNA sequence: TGCAGTGCTGGGGACGGGCCAGAAAAACTGTTTTTT. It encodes CSAGDGPEKLFF.

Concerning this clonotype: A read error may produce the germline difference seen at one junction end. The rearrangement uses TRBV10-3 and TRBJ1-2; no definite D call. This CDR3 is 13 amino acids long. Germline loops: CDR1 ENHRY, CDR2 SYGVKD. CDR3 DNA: TGTGCCGTCAGTTACGACGGAAGATATGGCTACACCTTC. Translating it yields CAVSYDGRYGYTF.

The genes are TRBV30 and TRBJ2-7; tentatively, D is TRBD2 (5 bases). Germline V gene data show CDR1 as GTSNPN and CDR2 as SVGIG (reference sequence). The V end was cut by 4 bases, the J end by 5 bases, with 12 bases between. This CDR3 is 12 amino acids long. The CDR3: CAWKGVLHEQYF. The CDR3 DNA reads TGTGCCTGGAAGGGAGTCTTACACGAGCAGTACTTC.

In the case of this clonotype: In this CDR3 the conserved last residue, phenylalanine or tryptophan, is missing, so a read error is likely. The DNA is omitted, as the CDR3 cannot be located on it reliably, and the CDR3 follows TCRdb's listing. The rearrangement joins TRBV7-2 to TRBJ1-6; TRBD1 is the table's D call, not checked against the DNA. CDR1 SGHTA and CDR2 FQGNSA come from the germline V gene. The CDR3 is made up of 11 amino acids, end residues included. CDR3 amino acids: CASSLVGPPSS.

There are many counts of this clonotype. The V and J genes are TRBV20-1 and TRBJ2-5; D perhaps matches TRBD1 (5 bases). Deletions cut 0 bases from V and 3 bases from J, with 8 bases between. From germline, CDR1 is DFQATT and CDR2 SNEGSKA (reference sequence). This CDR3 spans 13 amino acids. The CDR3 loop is CSARDQTEETQYF. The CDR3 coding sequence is TGCAGTGCTAGAGATCAGACAGAAGAGACCCAGTACTTC.

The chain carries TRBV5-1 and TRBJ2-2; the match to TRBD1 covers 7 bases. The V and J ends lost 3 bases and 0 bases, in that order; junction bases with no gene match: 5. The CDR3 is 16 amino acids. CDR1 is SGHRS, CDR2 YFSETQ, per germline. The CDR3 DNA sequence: TGCGCCAGCAGCTGGACCGGGACAGCGAACACCGGGGAGCTGTTTTTT. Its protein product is CASSWTGTANTGELFF.

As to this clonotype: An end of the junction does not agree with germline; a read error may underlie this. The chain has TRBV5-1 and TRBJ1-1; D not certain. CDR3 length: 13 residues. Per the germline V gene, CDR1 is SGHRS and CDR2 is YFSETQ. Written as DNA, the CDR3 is TGCGCCAGCAGCTTGGCTGGGGTAACTGAAGTTTTCTTT. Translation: CASSLAGVTEVFF.

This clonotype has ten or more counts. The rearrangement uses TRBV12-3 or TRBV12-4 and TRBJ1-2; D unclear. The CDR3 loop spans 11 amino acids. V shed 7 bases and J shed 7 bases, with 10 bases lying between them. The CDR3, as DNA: TGTGCCAGCACCGGGGTCGTTGGCTACACCTTC. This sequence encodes CASTGVVGYTF.

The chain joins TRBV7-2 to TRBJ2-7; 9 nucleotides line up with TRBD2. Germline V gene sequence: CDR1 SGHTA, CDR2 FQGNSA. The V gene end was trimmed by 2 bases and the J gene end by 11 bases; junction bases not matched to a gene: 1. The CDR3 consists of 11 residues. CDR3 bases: TGTGCCAGCAGCTTATCTAGCGGGGAGTACTTC. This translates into CASSLSSGEYF.

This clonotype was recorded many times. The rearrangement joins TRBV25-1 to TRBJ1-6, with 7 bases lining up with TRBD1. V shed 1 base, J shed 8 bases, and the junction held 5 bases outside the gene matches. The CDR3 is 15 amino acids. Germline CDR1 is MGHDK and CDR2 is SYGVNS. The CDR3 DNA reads TGTGCCAGCAGTGAATTGACAGGGTCTCATTCACCCCTCCACTTT. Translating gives CASSELTGSHSPLHF.

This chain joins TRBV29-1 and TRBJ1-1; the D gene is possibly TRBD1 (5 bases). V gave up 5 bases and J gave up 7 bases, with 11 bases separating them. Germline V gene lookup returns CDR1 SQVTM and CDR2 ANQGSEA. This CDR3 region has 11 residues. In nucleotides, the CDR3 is TGCAGCGTTCGCGGGACTAATGAAGCTTTCTTT. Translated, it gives CSVRGTNEAFF.

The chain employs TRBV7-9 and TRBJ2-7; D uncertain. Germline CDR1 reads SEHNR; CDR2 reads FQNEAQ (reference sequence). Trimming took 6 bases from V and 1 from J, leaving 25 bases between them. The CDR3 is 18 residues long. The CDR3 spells CASSELHRNSFLSYEQYF. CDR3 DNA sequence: TGTGCCAGCAGTGAGTTGCATCGGAACAGTTTTTTGTCCTACGAGCAGTACTTC.

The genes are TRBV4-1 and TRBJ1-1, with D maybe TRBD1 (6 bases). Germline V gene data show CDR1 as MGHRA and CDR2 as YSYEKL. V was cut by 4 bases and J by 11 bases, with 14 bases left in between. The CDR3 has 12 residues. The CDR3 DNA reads TGCGCCAGCAGCCCCCCAAGGGGGTGGGCTTTCTTT. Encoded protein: CASSPPRGWAFF.

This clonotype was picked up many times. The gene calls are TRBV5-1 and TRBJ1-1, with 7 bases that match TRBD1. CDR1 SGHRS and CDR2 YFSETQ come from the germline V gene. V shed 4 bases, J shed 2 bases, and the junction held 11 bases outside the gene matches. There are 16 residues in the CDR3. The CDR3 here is CASSPAGTAVNTEAFF. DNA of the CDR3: TGCGCCAGCAGCCCCGCCGGGACAGCAGTTAACACTGAAGCTTTCTTT. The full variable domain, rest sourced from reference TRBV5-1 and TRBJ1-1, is KAGVTQTPRYLIKTRGQQVTLSCSPISGHRSVSWYQQTPGQGLQFLFEYFSETQRNKGNFPGRFSGRQFSNSRSEMNVSTLELGDSALYLCASSPAGTAVNTEAFFGQGTRLTVV.

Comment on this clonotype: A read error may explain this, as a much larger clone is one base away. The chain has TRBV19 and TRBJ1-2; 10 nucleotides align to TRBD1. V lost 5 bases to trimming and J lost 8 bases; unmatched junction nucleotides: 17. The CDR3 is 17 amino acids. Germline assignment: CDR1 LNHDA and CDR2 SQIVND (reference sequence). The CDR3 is CASSLRFRDRGLRGYTF. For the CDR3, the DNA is TGTGCCAGTAGTCTGAGGTTTCGGGACAGGGGTTTGCGAGGCTACACCTTC.

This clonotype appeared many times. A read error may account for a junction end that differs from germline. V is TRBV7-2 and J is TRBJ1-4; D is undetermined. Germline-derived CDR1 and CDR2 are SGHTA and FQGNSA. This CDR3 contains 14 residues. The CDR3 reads CASSQSATNEKLFF. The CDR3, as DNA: TGCGCCAGCAGTCAAAGTGCAACTAATGAAAAACTGTTTTTT.

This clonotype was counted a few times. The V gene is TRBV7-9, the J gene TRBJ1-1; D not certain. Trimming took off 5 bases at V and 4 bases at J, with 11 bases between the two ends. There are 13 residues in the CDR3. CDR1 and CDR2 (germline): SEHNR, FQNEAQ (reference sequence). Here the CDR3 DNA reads TGTGCCAGCAGCGTGACCGAAGGCACTGAAGCTTTCTTT. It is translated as CASSVTEGTEAFF.

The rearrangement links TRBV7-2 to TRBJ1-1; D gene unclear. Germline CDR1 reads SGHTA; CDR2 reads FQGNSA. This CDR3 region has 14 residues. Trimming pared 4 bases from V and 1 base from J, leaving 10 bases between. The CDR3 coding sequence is TGTGCCAGCAGCTATGGACTGAGGAACACTGAAGCTTTCTTT. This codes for CASSYGLRNTEAFF.

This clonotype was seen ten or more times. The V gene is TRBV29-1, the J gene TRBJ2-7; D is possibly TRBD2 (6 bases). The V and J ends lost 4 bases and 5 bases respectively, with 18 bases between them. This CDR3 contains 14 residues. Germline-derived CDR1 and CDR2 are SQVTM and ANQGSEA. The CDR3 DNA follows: TGCAGCGTTGTAGGTCGGGAGAGATTAGACGAGCAGTACTTC. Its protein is CSVVGRERLDEQYF.

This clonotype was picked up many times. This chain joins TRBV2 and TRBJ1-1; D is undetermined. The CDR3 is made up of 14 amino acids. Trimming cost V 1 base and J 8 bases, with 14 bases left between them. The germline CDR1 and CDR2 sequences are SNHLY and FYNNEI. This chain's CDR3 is CASSEDPTWAEAFF. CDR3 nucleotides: TGTGCCAGCAGTGAAGACCCCACATGGGCCGAAGCTTTCTTT.